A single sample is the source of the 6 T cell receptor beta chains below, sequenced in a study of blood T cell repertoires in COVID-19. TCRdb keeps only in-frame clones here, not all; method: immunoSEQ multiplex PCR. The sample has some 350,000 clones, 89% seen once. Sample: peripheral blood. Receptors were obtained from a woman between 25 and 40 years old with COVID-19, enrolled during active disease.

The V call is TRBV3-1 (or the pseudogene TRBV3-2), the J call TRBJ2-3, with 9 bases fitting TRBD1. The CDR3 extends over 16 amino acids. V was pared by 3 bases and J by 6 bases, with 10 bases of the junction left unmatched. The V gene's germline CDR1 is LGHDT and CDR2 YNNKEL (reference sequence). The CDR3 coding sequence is TGTGCCAGCAGCCACTTTCCGGGACAGGGTGTGGATACGCAGTATTTT. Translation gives CASSHFPGQGVDTQYF.

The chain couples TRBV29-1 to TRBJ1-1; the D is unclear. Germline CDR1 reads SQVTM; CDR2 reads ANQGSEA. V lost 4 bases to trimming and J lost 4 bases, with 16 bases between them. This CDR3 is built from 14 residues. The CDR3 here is CSVVLQFPGTEAFF. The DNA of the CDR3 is TGCAGCGTTGTCCTGCAATTTCCGGGCACTGAAGCTTTCTTT.

In nucleotides, the CDR3 is TGCGCCAGCAGTGAGGAGAGGGCTCGAGCTTTCTTT. This codes for CASSEERARAFF. The chain joins TRBV10-2 to TRBJ1-1; D is unresolved. The CDR3 extends over 12 amino acids. Germline V lookup: CDR1 WSHSY, CDR2 SAAADI. V lost 2 bases and J 10 bases, leaving 11 bases between the germline ends.

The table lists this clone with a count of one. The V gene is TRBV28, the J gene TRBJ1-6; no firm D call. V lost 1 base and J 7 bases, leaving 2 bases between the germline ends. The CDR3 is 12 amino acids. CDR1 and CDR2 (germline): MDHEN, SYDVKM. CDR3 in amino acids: CASSLLNSPLHF. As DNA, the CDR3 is TGTGCCAGCAGTTTATTAAATTCACCCCTCCACTTT. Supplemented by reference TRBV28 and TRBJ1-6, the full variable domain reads DVKVTQSSRYLVKRTGEKVFLECVQDMDHENMFWYRQDPGLGLRLIYFSYDVKMKEKGDIPEGYSVSREKKERFSLILESASTNQTSMYLCASSLLNSPLHFGNGTRLTVT.

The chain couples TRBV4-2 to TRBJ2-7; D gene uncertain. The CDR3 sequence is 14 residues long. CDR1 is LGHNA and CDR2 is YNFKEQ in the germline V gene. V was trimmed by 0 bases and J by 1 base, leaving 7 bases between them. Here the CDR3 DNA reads TGTGCCAGCAGCCAAGACTCCAGTTCCTACGAGCAGTACTTC. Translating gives CASSQDSSSYEQYF.

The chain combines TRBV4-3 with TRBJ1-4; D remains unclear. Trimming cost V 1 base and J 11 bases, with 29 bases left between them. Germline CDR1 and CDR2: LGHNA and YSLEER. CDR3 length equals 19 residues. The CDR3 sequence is CASSQAVTGLGESSRKLFF. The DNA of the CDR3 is TGCGCCAGCAGCCAAGCGGTAACCGGCCTTGGGGAGAGCAGCCGTAAACTGTTTTTT.